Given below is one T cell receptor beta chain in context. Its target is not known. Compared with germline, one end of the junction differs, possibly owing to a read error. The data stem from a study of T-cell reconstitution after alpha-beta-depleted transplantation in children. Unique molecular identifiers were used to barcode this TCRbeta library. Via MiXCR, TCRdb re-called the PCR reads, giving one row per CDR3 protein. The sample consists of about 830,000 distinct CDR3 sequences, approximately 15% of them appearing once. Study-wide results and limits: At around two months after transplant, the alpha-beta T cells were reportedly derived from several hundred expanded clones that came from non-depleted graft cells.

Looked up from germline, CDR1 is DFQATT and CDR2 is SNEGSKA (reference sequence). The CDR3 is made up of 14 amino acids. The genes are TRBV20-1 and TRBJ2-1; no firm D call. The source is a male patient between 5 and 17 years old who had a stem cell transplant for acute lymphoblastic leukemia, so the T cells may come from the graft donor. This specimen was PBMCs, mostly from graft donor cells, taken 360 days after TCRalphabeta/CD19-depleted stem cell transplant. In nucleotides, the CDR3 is TGCAGTGCTGAGGAGCAAGGCTCCTACAATGTGCAGTTCTTC. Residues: CSAEEQGSYNVQFF.